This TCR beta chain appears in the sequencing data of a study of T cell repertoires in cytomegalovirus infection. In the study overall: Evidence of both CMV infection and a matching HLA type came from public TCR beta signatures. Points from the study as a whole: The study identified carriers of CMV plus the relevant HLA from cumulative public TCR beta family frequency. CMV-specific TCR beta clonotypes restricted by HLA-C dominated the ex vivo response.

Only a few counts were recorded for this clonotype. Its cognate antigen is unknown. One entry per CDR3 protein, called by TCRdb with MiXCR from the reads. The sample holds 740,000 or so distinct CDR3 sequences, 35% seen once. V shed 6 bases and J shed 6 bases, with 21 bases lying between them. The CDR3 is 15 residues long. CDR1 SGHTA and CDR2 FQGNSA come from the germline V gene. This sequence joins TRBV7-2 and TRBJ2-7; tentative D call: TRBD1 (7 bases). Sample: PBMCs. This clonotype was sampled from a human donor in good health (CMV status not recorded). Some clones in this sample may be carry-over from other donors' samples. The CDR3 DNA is TGTGCCAGCAGTTTAACAGGGGTGGGAGGCGTCGAGCAGTACTTC. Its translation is CASSLTGVGGVEQYF.